One sample yielded the 20 T cell receptor beta chains listed below, sequenced in a study of molecular identifiers for immune sequencing clone quantification. MiXCR, run by TCRdb on the PCR reads, gives a single entry per CDR3 protein. There are about 100,000 distinct CDR3 sequences in the sample; roughly 38% occur only once, and around 4.2% lies in the top ten. The specimen was naive CD8+ T cells from blood, with Jurkat cell RNA spiked in. Specified subset: FACS-sorted CD8+CD4-CCR7+CD45RA+ naive T cells. The receptors were gathered from a human donor in good health. Some libraries in this study had Jurkat cell RNA spiked in.

This chain uses TRBV9 with TRBJ2-7; D gene ambiguous. The CDR3 loop spans 12 amino acids. Looked up from germline, CDR1 is SGDLS and CDR2 is YYNGEE. V dropped 0 bases and J dropped 5 bases, with 6 bases sitting between them. The chain's CDR3 is CASSVGNHEQYF. The CDR3 coding sequence is TGTGCCAGCAGCGTAGGTAACCACGAGCAGTACTTC.

This clonotype was found many times. The chain combines TRBV4-2 with TRBJ1-1, with D maybe TRBD1 (6 bases). From germline, CDR1 is LGHNA and CDR2 YNFKEQ. The CDR3 is 12 residues long. Trimming shortened V by 1 base and J by 10 bases, and 10 bases separated the two germline ends. CDR3 DNA sequence: TGTGCCAGCAGCCAAGGTCCAGGGGTAGCTTTCTTT. It translates to CASSQGPGVAFF.

To note about this clonotype: A much more abundant neighbour one base away suggests this may be a read error. The DNA for the CDR3 is TGTGCCAGCAGCGCACCGGGACAGGCGGGTCAGCCCCAGCATTTT. The encoded protein is CASSAPGQAGQPQHF. This chain connects TRBV7-9 to TRBJ1-5; 8 nucleotides agree with TRBD1. Looked up from germline, CDR1 is SEHNR and CDR2 is FQNEAQ (reference sequence). The CDR3 length is 15 residues. J lost 6 bases, V lost 5 bases, and 9 bases had no gene match. The full variable domain, completed using reference TRBV7-9 and TRBJ1-5, is DTGVSQNPRHKITKRGQNVTFRCDPISEHNRLYWYRQTLGQGPEFLTYFQNEAQLEKSRLLSDRFSAERPKGSFSTLEIQRTEQGDSAMYLCASSAPGQAGQPQHFGDGTRLSIL.

On this clonotype itself: One base away lies a much larger clone, so this may be a sequencing read error. The chain combines TRBV9 with TRBJ2-1, with no clear D. Germline V gene data show CDR1 as SGDLS and CDR2 as YYNGEE. There are 11 residues in the CDR3. The CDR3, as DNA: TGTGCCAGTGCGGACCCCAATGAGCAGTCCTTC. It codes for CASADPNEQSF.

About this clonotype itself: This may stem from a read error, because a much larger clone lies one nucleotide away. V is TRBV7-9 and J is TRBJ2-7; D gene unclear. V was pared by 2 bases and J by 6 bases, with 5 bases between. Germline CDR1 reads SEHNR; CDR2 reads FQNEAQ (reference sequence). The CDR3 spans 11 residues. The CDR3 DNA sequence: TGTGCCAGCAGCTTAAGGGCCGAGCAGTACTTC. It translates to CASSLRAEQYF.

This clonotype has only a few counts. The chain carries TRBV27 and TRBJ2-1; D remains ambiguous. The CDR3 is 11 amino acids. Per the germline V gene, CDR1 is MNHEY and CDR2 is SMNVEV (reference sequence). With 1 base removed from V and 9 bases from J, the gap between germline ends came to 4 bases. The CDR3 nucleotides are TGTGCCAGCAGTTTATATGGTGAGCAGTTCTTC. Amino acids: CASSLYGEQFF.

About this clonotype itself: No conserved phenylalanine or tryptophan is present at the end of the CDR3, so a read error is the likely explanation. The chain joins TRBV13 to TRBJ2-1, with TRBD2 matching 9 bases. CDR3 length equals 19 residues. J lost 0 bases, V lost 5 bases, and 14 bases had no gene match. Germline loops: CDR1 PRHDT, CDR2 FYEKMQ (reference sequence). The CDR3 reads CASSNTGLAGTASYNEQFS. CDR3 bases: TGTGCCAGCAGCAACACGGGACTAGCTGGTACCGCCTCCTACAATGAGCAGTTCTCC.

The chain joins TRBV7-2 to TRBJ2-1; 11 nucleotides align to TRBD2. V gave up 2 bases and J gave up 7 bases; unmatched junction bases: 4. Germline V lookup: CDR1 SGHTA, CDR2 FQGNSA. The CDR3 has 15 amino acids. The CDR3 bases are TGTGCCAGCAGCTTATTGACTAGCGGGACGAATGAGCAGTTCTTC. This codes for CASSLLTSGTNEQFF.

There are many counts of this clonotype. The chain combines TRBV2 with TRBJ2-7; perhaps TRBD1 as D (6 bases). The V and J ends lost 6 bases and 2 bases respectively, with 11 bases between them. Germline-derived CDR1 and CDR2 are SNHLY and FYNNEI. This CDR3 contains 13 residues. The CDR3 spells CASRGHLAYEQYF. The CDR3 bases are TGTGCCAGCAGGGGACACCTTGCCTACGAGCAGTACTTC.

In this sample, this clonotype turned up once. A read error is possible here, since a much larger clone lies one base away. This sequence joins TRBV3-1 and TRBJ2-2, with D unresolved. The CDR3 runs 15 residues. V was trimmed by 4 bases and J by 3 bases, leaving 12 bases between them. CDR1 is LGHDT, CDR2 YNNKEL, per germline (reference sequence). CDR3 nucleotides: TGTGCCAGCAGCCGAGCCGAGGAGCACACCGGGGAGCTGTTTTTT. It codes for CASSRAEEHTGELFF.

This clonotype has just one count. A much more abundant neighbour one base away suggests this may be a read error. The chain recombines TRBV28 with TRBJ2-7, with 10 bases that match TRBD1. The V segment lost 6 bases and the J segment 3 bases; nucleotides outside the gene matches: 8. The CDR3 covers 15 residues. Per the germline V gene, CDR1 is MDHEN and CDR2 is SYDVKM. The CDR3 nucleotides are TGTGCCAGCAGCTACCGGACAGGGGGGCACTACGAGCAGTACTTC. It yields the protein CASSYRTGGHYEQYF.

This clonotype was found many times. The chain couples TRBV29-1 to TRBJ1-1; D is perhaps TRBD1 (6 bases). Germline V gene sequence: CDR1 SQVTM, CDR2 ANQGSEA. There are 14 residues in the CDR3. Deletions cut 5 bases from V and 6 bases from J, with 19 bases between. The CDR3 sequence: CSVPEGGQRSEAFF. CDR3 coding DNA: TGCAGCGTTCCCGAAGGGGGACAAAGATCTGAAGCTTTCTTT.

This chain connects TRBV28 to TRBJ2-2; D is unresolved. The CDR3 contains 16 residues. Germline CDR1 and CDR2: MDHEN and SYDVKM. V was pared by 7 bases and J by 5 bases, with 20 bases between. The CDR3: CASTQREARMTGELFF. The DNA of the CDR3 is TGTGCCAGCACCCAACGAGAAGCACGGATGACCGGGGAGCTGTTTTTT.

The genes are TRBV6-2 or TRBV6-3 and TRBJ2-5, with TRBD1 identical over 8 bases. Per the germline V gene, CDR1 is MNHEY and CDR2 is SVGEGT. Trimming cost V 7 bases and J 4 bases; bases outside gene matches: 8. The CDR3 has 14 amino acids. The CDR3 is CASNPRGRGETQYF. The CDR3 nucleotides are TGTGCCAGCAACCCCAGGGGGCGCGGAGAGACCCAGTACTTC.

As to this clonotype: At one end the junction does not follow the germline gene, possibly because of a read error. This chain links TRBV5-3 with TRBJ2-7; TRBD2 matches at 7 bases. TRBV5-3 is classed as an ORF, of uncertain function. This CDR3 contains 13 residues. CDR3 nucleotides: TGTGCCAGCAGCTTGGGCGGGAGCAACGAGCAGTACTTC. The encoded protein is CASSLGGSNEQYF.

This clonotype was seen repeatedly, ten times or more. The chain joins TRBV7-8 to TRBJ2-3; 8 bases align to TRBD2. Germline CDR1 SGHVS, CDR2 FQNEAQ. J was trimmed by 6 bases and V by 4 bases; bases with no gene match: 15. This CDR3 is built from 17 residues. DNA of the CDR3: TGTGCCAGCAGCTCCGATCTGGATAGCGGGACAACGGATACGCAGTATTTT. This gives the protein CASSSDLDSGTTDTQYF.

This clonotype was found many times. This chain joins TRBV10-3 and TRBJ2-7; D is possibly TRBD2 (5 bases). Trimming removed 3 bases at V and 5 bases at J, with 5 bases between. Germline V lookup: CDR1 ENHRY, CDR2 SYGVKD. The CDR3 covers 11 residues. CDR3 loop: CAISDGDEQYF. The CDR3 DNA follows: TGTGCCATCAGTGACGGGGACGAGCAGTACTTC.

Turning to this clonotype: A much larger clone differs from this one at a single base, so this may be a read error. J is TRBJ1-6 and V is TRBV29-1; 7 bases line up with TRBD1. The CDR3 consists of 13 residues. V shed 6 bases, J shed 7 bases, and the junction held 6 bases outside the gene matches. CDR1 and CDR2 from the germline V gene are SQVTM and ANQGSEA. CDR3 nucleotides: TGCAGCGTCCCCCGGGACAGCAATTCACCCCTCCACTTT. Translating it yields CSVPRDSNSPLHF.

The sample holds many counts of this clonotype. The chain uses TRBV29-1 and TRBJ1-1; the D is unclear. The CDR3 is 11 amino acids. The V end was cut by 0 bases, the J end by 6 bases, with 5 bases between. The germline V gene has CDR1 SQVTM and CDR2 ANQGSEA. The CDR3 DNA is TGCAGCGTTGAAGAGGTCTCTGAAGCTTTCTTT. Translating it yields CSVEEVSEAFF.

This clonotype showed up just a few times. The rearrangement joins TRBV7-6 to TRBJ1-5, with D uncertain. The V end was cut by 0 bases, the J end by 5 bases, with 5 bases between. Per the germline V gene, CDR1 is SGHVS and CDR2 is FNYEAQ. The CDR3 has 13 residues. CDR3 DNA sequence: TGTGCCAGCAGCTTAGCGAAGGATCAGCCCCAGCATTTT. Encoded protein: CASSLAKDQPQHF.